The present TCR beta chain was sequenced within a study of blood T cell repertoires in COVID-19. For the study at large: Samples of COVID-19 (acute and convalescent) were obtained from the United States, Italy and Spain.

Methods used by the authors: Estimates of nucleated cell counts were drawn from the amplification of reference gene primers. This table comes from immunoSEQ multiplex PCR, and its TCRdb copy is limited to in-frame clones, with some not included. That table is the source of V, J and clone size, and D and trimming were worked out from the DNA. This sample yields over 200,000 clones, of which over 80% are seen a single time; approximately 5% belongs to the top ten. Per germline, CDR1 MNHEY and CDR2 SVGAGI. Germline trimming cut 7 bases from V and 0 bases from J; bases unmatched to any gene: 5. The CDR3 consists of 14 residues.

Sequencing was carried out using peripheral blood. The receptor's source is a human donor in a cohort sampled during active COVID-19. The rearrangement links TRBV6-5 to TRBJ2-7, with 8 bases fitting TRBD2. DNA for the CDR3: TGTGCCAGCAAAATAAGCGGGAGCTCCTACGAGCAGTACTTC. It yields the protein CASKISGSSYEQYF.